These 14 T cell receptor beta chains share one sample of origin, sequenced in a study of Graves' ophthalmopathy and Graves' hyperthyroidism. The authors amplified TCR beta CDR3 regions, and they did so from RNA transcripts for repertoire sequencing. In the first round, RT-PCR was carried out with HTBI primers, and a multiplex PCR formed the second round. TCRdb processed the multiplex PCR reads anew with MiXCR; each CDR3 protein has one entry. The table lists about 400,000 distinct CDR3 sequences, about a sixth of them singletons. The sequenced material came from peripheral blood. These receptors originate from a woman between 18 and 29 years old with Graves' ophthalmopathy.

The CDR3 reads CASSEFMPGELFF. The CDR3 nucleotides are TGTGCCAGCAGTGAGTTTATGCCAGGGGAGCTGTTTTTT. This sequence joins TRBV2 and TRBJ2-2; D is uncertain. The V and J ends lost 3 bases and 8 bases respectively, with 10 bases between them. The CDR3 runs 13 residues. Germline V gives CDR1 SNHLY, CDR2 FYNNEI.

This clonotype was recorded at least ten times. J is TRBJ2-2 and V is TRBV7-9; no definite D call. Germline-derived CDR1 and CDR2 are SEHNR and FQNEAQ (reference sequence). V was shortened by 2 bases and J by 4 bases, with 11 bases between the two germline ends. The CDR3 is made up of 15 amino acids. The CDR3 spells CASSLMDDGTGELFF. The CDR3, as DNA: TGTGCCAGCAGCTTAATGGACGATGGCACCGGGGAGCTGTTTTTT.

At least ten counts were recorded for this clonotype. The rearrangement links TRBV27 to TRBJ2-6, with D possibly matching TRBD1 (6 bases). Trimming stripped 5 bases from V and 3 bases from J, with 14 bases between. The CDR3 extends over 16 amino acids. CDR1 is MNHEY and CDR2 is SMNVEV in the germline V gene (reference sequence). CDR3 in DNA: TGTGCCAGCAGTCGGGACACCGGCAGTGGGGCCAACGTCCTGACTTTC. This sequence encodes CASSRDTGSGANVLTF.

The rearrangement links TRBV5-1 to TRBJ2-7, with 8 bases matching TRBD1. With 5 bases clipped from V and 3 bases from J, the junction kept 13 bases outside the gene matches. In germline, CDR1 is SGHRS, CDR2 YFSETQ. There are 16 residues in the CDR3. DNA for the CDR3: TGCGCCAGCAGTGGTCCCCTTGGGACAGGATTCTACGAGCAGTACTTC. It codes for CASSGPLGTGFYEQYF.

This clonotype was seen repeatedly, ten times or more. The rearrangement joins TRBV28 to TRBJ1-2; a possible D gene is TRBD1 (6 bases). V was cut by 3 bases and J by 0 bases, with 11 bases left in between. Germline lookup yields CDR1 MDHEN and CDR2 SYDVKM. This CDR3 is built from 15 residues. In nucleotides, the CDR3 is TGTGCCAGCAGTTTTGGCAGGGGAGCTAACTATGGCTACACCTTC. Protein sequence: CASSFGRGANYGYTF.

This clonotype was seen at least ten times. J is TRBJ2-5 and V is TRBV7-2; D call uncertain. V dropped 5 bases and J dropped 5 bases, with 18 bases sitting between them. Germline V gene lookup returns CDR1 SGHTA and CDR2 FQGNSA. This CDR3 is built from 15 residues. The CDR3 is CASSHDGLSWETQYF. The CDR3, as DNA: TGTGCCAGCAGCCACGACGGTCTGAGTTGGGAGACCCAGTACTTC.

This clonotype appeared many times. The rearrangement joins TRBV25-1 to TRBJ1-2; the D gene is possibly TRBD1 (5 bases). The CDR3 is 12 residues long. V was cut by 5 bases and J by 7 bases, with 11 bases left in between. Germline V CDR1 and CDR2: MGHDK, SYGVNS. CDR3 region: CASSWGLGGYTF. Here the CDR3 DNA reads TGTGCCAGCAGTTGGGGGTTGGGTGGCTACACCTTC.

This clonotype occurred many times. The chain employs TRBV5-1 and TRBJ2-7; tentatively, D is TRBD1 (7 bases). V lost 1 base and J lost 7, with 18 bases in between. This CDR3 has 15 residues. Germline V gives CDR1 SGHRS, CDR2 YFSETQ. The CDR3 here is CASSLRPRGAEEQYF. The CDR3 DNA follows: TGCGCCAGCAGCTTGCGCCCCAGGGGGGCGGAGGAGCAGTACTTC.

This clonotype was detected only a few times. V usage is TRBV7-2 and J usage is TRBJ2-5; D may be TRBD1 or TRBD2 (6 bases each). This CDR3 has 16 residues. Germline CDR1 is SGHTA and CDR2 is FQGNSA. V was trimmed by 5 bases and J by 7 bases, leaving 23 bases between them. The CDR3 loop reads CASSPQGRLEGVTQYF. CDR3 nucleotide sequence: TGTGCCAGCAGCCCCCAGGGGAGGCTCGAGGGCGTGACCCAGTACTTC.

This clonotype was detected many times. The gene calls are TRBV29-1 and TRBJ2-7; the match to TRBD2 covers 7 bases. The CDR3 is 15 residues long. Per the germline V gene, CDR1 is SQVTM and CDR2 is ANQGSEA. V shed 5 bases, J shed 0 bases, and the junction held 10 bases outside the gene matches. The chain's CDR3 is CSVLLAGQLSYEQYF. CDR3 in DNA: TGCAGCGTTCTCTTAGCGGGTCAGCTCTCCTACGAGCAGTACTTC.

This clonotype was seen ten or more times. V and J are TRBV11-2 and TRBJ2-7; tentatively, D is TRBD1 (6 bases). The V gene lost 5 bases and the J gene lost 6 bases, with 14 bases spanning the gap. The CDR3 totals 13 residues. Germline CDR1 SGHAT, CDR2 FQNNGV. CDR3 nucleotides: TGTGCCAGCAGCCTACAGGGTGTGTCCGAGCAGTACTTC. Amino acids: CASSLQGVSEQYF.

As to this clonotype: A read error is likely, as this CDR3 ends without the conserved phenylalanine or tryptophan. This sequence joins TRBV5-6 and TRBJ2-6; a weak D match, TRBD1 (6 bases). V dropped 4 bases and J dropped 2 bases, with 13 bases sitting between them. The CDR3 runs to 16 residues. The germline CDR1 and CDR2 sequences are SGHDT and YYEEEE. In nucleotides, the CDR3 is TGTGCCAGCAGCCCACGGGCAGGGGCTGGGGCCAACGTCCTGACTTCC. Translating it yields CASSPRAGAGANVLTS.

This clonotype has ten or more counts. This rearrangement joins TRBV12-3 or TRBV12-4 to TRBJ2-6; 8 nucleotides line up with TRBD1. The CDR3 is 19 amino acids. Unmatched junction bases numbered 13, after V lost 3 bases and J lost 3 bases. CDR3 nucleotide sequence: TGTGCCAGCAGTTTTCATCAGGGGGCAATCACAATTGGGGCCAACGTCCTGACTTTC. Encoded protein: CASSFHQGAITIGANVLTF.

This clonotype was observed at least ten times. This chain uses TRBV7-9 with TRBJ2-7, with 8 nucleotides matching TRBD1. Trimming at V came to 2 bases and at J to 6 bases, leaving 9 bases not matched to a gene. The length of the CDR3 is 15 residues. CDR1 and CDR2 (germline): SEHNR, FQNEAQ (reference sequence). The CDR3 protein is CASSLWWDRRGEQYF. In nucleotides, the CDR3 is TGTGCCAGCAGCTTATGGTGGGACAGGAGGGGCGAGCAGTACTTC. Full variable domain (remainder filled in from reference TRBV7-9 and TRBJ2-7): DTGVSQNPRHKITKRGQNVTFRCDPISEHNRLYWYRQTLGQGPEFLTYFQNEAQLEKSRLLSDRFSAERPKGSFSTLEIQRTEQGDSAMYLCASSLWWDRRGEQYFGPGTRLTVT.